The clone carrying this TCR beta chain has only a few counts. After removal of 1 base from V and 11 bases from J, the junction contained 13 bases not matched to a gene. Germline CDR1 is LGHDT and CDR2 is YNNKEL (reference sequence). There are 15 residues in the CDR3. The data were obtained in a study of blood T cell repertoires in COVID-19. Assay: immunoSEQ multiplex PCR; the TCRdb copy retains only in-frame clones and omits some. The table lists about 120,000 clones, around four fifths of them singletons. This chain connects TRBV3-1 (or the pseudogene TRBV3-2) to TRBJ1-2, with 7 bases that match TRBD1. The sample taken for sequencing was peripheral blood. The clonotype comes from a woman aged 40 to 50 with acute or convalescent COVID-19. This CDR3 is CASSQGTGGVYRYTF. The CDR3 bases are TGTGCCAGCAGCCAAGGGACAGGTGGGGTGTATCGGTACACCTTC.